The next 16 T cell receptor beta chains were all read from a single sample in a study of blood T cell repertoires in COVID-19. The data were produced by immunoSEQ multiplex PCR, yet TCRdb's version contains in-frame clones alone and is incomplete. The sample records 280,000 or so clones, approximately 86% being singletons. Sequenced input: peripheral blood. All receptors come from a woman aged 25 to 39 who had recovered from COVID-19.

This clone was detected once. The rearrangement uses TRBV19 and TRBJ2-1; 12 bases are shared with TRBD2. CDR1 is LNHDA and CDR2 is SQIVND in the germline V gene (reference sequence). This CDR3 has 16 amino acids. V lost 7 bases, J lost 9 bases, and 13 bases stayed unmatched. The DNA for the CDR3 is TGTGCCAGTACTCCCTGGGCTAGCGGGGGGGTGTCTGAGCAGTTCTTC. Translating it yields CASTPWASGGVSEQFF.

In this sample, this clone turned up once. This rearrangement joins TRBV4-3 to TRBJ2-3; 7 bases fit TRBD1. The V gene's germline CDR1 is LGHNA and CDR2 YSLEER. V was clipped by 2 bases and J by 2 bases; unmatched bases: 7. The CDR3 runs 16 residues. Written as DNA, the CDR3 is TGCGCCAGCAGCCAAATGGGACAGTCCGCCACAGATACGCAGTATTTT. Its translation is CASSQMGQSATDTQYF.

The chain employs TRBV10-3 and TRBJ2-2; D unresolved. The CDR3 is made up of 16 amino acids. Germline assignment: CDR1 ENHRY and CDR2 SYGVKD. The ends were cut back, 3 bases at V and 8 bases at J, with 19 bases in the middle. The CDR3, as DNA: TGTGCCATCAGTGATCCCTCCTTCAGCGAGAGAGGGGAGCTGTTTTTT. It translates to CAISDPSFSERGELFF.

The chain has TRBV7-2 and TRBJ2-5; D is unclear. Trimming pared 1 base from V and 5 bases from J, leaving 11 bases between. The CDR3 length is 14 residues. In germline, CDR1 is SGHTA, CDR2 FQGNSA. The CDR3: CASSLGRVQETQYF. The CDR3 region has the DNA TGTGCCAGCAGCTTAGGCCGGGTTCAGGAGACCCAGTACTTC.

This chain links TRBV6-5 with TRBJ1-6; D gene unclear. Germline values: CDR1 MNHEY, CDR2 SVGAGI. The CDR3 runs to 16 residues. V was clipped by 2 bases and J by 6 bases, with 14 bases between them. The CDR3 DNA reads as TGTGCCAGCAGTTACGCAACCGACGGAGGTAATTCACCCCTCCACTTT. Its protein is CASSYATDGGNSPLHF.

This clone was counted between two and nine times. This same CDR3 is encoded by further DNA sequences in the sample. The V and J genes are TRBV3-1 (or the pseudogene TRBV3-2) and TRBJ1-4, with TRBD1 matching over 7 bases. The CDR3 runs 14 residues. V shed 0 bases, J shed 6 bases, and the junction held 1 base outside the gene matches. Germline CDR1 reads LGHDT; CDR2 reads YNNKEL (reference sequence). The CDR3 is CASSQETGYEKLFF. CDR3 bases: TGTGCCAGCAGCCAAGAGACAGGGTATGAAAAACTGTTTTTT.

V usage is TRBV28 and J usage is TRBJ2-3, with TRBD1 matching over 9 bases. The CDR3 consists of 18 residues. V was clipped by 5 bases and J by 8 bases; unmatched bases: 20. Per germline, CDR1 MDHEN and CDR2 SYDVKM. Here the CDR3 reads CASSPALPGQGFLSTQYF. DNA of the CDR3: TGTGCCAGCAGTCCAGCGCTTCCGGGACAGGGTTTTCTAAGTACGCAGTATTTT.

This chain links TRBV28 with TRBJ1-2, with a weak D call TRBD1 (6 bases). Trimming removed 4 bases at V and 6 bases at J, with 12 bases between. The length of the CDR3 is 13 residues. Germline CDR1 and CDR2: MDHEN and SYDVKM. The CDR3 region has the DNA TGTGCCAGCAGTTCACAGGGCAGGCATGGCTACACCTTC. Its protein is CASSSQGRHGYTF.

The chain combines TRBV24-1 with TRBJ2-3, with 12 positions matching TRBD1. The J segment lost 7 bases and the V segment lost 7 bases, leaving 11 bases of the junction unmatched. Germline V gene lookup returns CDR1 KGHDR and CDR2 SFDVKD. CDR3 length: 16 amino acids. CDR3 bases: TGTGCCACCAGCGCGAACCGGGACAGGGGGCTTCATACGCAGTATTTT. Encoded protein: CATSANRDRGLHTQYF.

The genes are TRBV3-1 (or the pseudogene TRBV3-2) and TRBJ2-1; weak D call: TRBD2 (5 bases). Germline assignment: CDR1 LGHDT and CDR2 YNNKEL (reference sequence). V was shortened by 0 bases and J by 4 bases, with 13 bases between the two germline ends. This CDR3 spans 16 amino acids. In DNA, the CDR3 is TGTGCCAGCAGCCAAGATTCCGGGAAGGAGTACAATGAGCAGTTCTTC. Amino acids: CASSQDSGKEYNEQFF.

The CDR3: CASSPGGTGTDTQYF. Here the CDR3 DNA reads TGTGCCAGCAGCCCTGGGGGGACCGGCACAGATACGCAGTATTTT. The J gene is TRBJ2-3, the V gene TRBV7-3, with D possibly matching TRBD2 (6 bases). Trimming cost V 5 bases and J 1 base, with 13 bases left between them. Germline V gene lookup returns CDR1 SGHTA and CDR2 FQGTGA. This CDR3 region has 15 residues. Complete variable domain (other parts from reference TRBV7-3 and TRBJ2-3): GAGVSQTPSNKVTEKGKYVELRCDPISGHTALYWYRQSLGQGPEFLIYFQGTGAADDSGLPNDRFFAVRPEGSVSTLKIQRTERGDSAVYLCASSPGGTGTDTQYFGPGTRLTVL.

CDR3 nucleotide sequence: TGTGCCAGCTCACCCCAGGCGGGGGACCGTACGCAGTATTTT. Its translation: CASSPQAGDRTQYF. J is TRBJ2-3 and V is TRBV18; 7 nucleotides match TRBD2. This CDR3 comprises 14 residues. CDR1 KGHSH and CDR2 LQKENI come from the germline V gene. Unmatched junction bases numbered 8, after V lost 3 bases and J lost 8 bases.

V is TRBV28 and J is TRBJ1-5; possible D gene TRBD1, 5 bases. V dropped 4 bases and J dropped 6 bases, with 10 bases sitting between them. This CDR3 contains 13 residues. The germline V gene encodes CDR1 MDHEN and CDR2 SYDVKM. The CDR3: CASSWGGSQPQHF. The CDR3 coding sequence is TGTGCCAGCAGTTGGGGGGGGAGTCAGCCCCAGCATTTT.

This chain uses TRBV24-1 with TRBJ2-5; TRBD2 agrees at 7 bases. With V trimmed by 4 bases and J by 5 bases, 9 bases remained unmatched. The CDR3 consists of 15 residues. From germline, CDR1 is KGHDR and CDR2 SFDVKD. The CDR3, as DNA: TGTGCCACCAGTGACGGTGGTGTGGGGGGGGAGACCCAGTACTTC. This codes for CATSDGGVGGETQYF.

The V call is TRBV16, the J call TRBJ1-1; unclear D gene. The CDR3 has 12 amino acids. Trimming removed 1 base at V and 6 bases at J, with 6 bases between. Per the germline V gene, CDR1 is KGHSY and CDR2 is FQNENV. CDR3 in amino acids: CASSQLRAEAFF. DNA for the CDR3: TGTGCCAGCAGCCAATTGAGGGCTGAAGCTTTCTTT. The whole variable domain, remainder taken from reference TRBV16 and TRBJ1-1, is GEEVAQTPKHLVRGEGQKAKLYCAPIKGHSYVFWYQQVLKNEFKFLISFQNENVFDETGMPKERFSAKCLPNSPCSLEIQATKLEDSAVYFCASSQLRAEAFFGQGTRLTVV.

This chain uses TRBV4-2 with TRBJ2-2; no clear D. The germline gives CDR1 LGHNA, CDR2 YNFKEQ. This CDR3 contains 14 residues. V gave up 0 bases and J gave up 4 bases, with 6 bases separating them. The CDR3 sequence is CASSQDRSTGELFF. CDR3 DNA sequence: TGTGCCAGCAGCCAAGATAGGAGCACCGGGGAGCTGTTTTTT.